These T cell receptor beta chains were read from a single sample in a study of T cell responses to AZD1222 COVID-19 vaccine. Method: immunoSEQ multiplex PCR; TCRdb's copy keeps in-frame clones and lacks some. The table shows 210,000 or so clones, with less than 95% occurring only once. The sample was peripheral blood, taken 28 days after the second dose of the MenACWY control vaccine. These receptors originate from an adult who received the MenACWY meningococcal vaccine as a control. The CDR3 runs from the conserved cysteine through the conserved F or W. Only part of the rows carry a size: once, few, many, or a class if the clone is expanded.

V	size	CDR3
TRBV30	-	CAWSVGTGSETQYF
TRBV9	-	CASSVGRTGSGNTIYF
TRBV3-1/TRBV3-2	-	CASSQGPTEAFF
TRBV5-6	-	CASSPGSVEKLFF
TRBV6-6	-	CASSLVGSTDTQYF
TRBV19	-	CASSIADGFQETQYF
TRBV19	-	CASVQGPYGYTF
TRBV6-5	-	CASRPKGDGSYEQYF
TRBV5-1	-	CASSIGGYGQPQHF
TRBV28	-	CASSFAGGKTEAFF
TRBV30	-	CACSPQVGTEAFF
TRBV29-1	-	CSASTSGNNNEQFF
TRBV11-1	-	CASSLVPGQGFSEQYF
TRBV28	-	CASSLNILAGGGYTF
TRBV5-1	-	CASSWGLAGVSSYEQYF
TRBV6-5	few	CASSYVSSYEQYF
TRBV6-5	few	CASSRDRNQPQHF
TRBV7-8	-	CASSRGNTEAFF
TRBV7-6	-	CASSAAGTGGFSYEQYF
TRBV5-1	-	CASSLRSANTEAFF
TRBV3-1/TRBV3-2	-	CASSPPYRTSKGANVLTF
TRBV7-8	-	CASSGQTRTDSGNTIYF